This TCR beta chain was profiled in a study of cytomegalovirus exposure and HLA in healthy donors (dated by TCRdb to 2016 to 2017). With regard to the full study: An earlier analysis of about 560 of the donors reported over 250 Gb of sequence data and around 120 million unique TCR beta sequences obtained from approximately 180 million T cells. An early release covering more than 500 HLA-typed donors comprised approximately 300 gigabases of sequencing data and around 80 million unique TCR sequences. Among the approximately 430 genotyped donors, approximately 81% belonged to the genetic ancestry cluster associated with self-reported Caucasian donors. The study aimed to test whether cataloging public T cell receptors could reveal signatures of past pathogen exposure. The study profiled the T cell repertoires of hundreds of subjects by immunosequencing and related them to cytomegalovirus serostatus. Besides the first cohort of some 670 subjects, a separate validation cohort made up of over 100 different subjects was used. To predict cytomegalovirus infection status, the study brought together high-throughput TCR immunosequencing, statistical association of individual TCRs with disease status, and machine learning. A later analysis re-examined previously published TCR beta repertoires from roughly 720 donors and added high-resolution HLA genotyping to investigate patterns of TCR occurrence. Rather than drawing on any new phenotypic data, the later analysis identified candidate immune exposures from TCR beta sequences and the way those sequences occurred across donors. An earlier analysis of 587 of the donors applied high-throughput TCR beta sequencing to assess whether each TCR beta V gene segment acted as functional or pseudogenic. Donor age, sex, ethnicity and CMV serostatus were collected together with the repertoire data. A later genetic analysis used genome-wide SNP genotypes for about 55% of the 666 donors, treating that subset as a discovery cohort. All discovery cohort repertoires had been generated using a single sequencing platform. HLA typing covered class I and class II loci at four-digit resolution. The number of donors typed differed by locus, with roughly 620-640 for A, B, C, DRB1 and DQB1, 522 for DQA1, 600 to 610 for DPA1, and some 440 for DPB1. Five DR-DQ haplotypes were treated as single units for association and clustering because of strong linkage in the cohort. Across 300 to 500 genotyped donors of the cohort, an average of 235,054 unique TCR beta nucleotide sequences per donor were sequenced, and 15% to 20% of those sequences were non-productive. The research as a whole found: Because counts were too low, 15 or so rarely observed V segments, including chromosome 9 orphons, were excluded from the earlier analysis of a few hundred of the donors. The study listed 164 TCR beta chains as associated with cytomegalovirus. A later genetic analysis associated a missense DCLRE1C variant with V-gene and J-gene trimming of TCR beta chains, and an independent cohort replicated the association. Correlated functional status among segregating V segments might reflect linkage disequilibrium, but an unknown experimental factor could not be ruled out. The 87-base-pair reads could not distinguish some IMGT-functional V segments, including TRBV6-2 and TRBV6-3, so those segments were excluded. In a later analysis, several top co-occurrence clusters were reported to appear linked to parvovirus B19, influenza, CMV and Epstein-Barr virus. In vitro tests confirmed that a few of the cytomegalovirus-associated TCR beta chains recognize cytomegalovirus antigens. Most TCR sequences were seen in very few donors, while some public TCRs were found in many individuals. This cohort had only TCR beta chains sequenced, and the lack of alpha or paired-chain data limited which features could be detected. In both the original and validation cohorts, the classifier was reported to diagnose cytomegalovirus status with high specificity and sensitivity. A cluster of highly shared sequence variants was judged likely to represent a technical artifact of the sequencing pipeline. A further reported finding was that TCR beta sequences accurately predicted the HLA-A and HLA-B alleles for most subjects in the first cohort. A later analysis found that HLA-associated TCR beta chains were more clonally expanded and had lower generation probabilities than equally common non-associated chains. In a later analysis, most CMV-associated TCR beta chains were found to appear HLA-restricted, with HLA associations seemingly driven largely by CMV exposure. Assigning TCR associations to individual alleles was difficult when HLA alleles, especially DR and DQ, strongly co-occurred. Sequencing depth was assumed to be roughly uniform across donors in the presence/absence analyses, though that assumption may not hold. In a later analysis, 15,000 to 20,000 TCR beta sequences were associated with specific HLA alleles at a false discovery rate of 0.05. It was suggested by the authors that the approach could potentially be generalized to other disease states and immunological phenotypes. For the cohort, immune exposure information was limited to CMV serostatus. In an earlier analysis of roughly 560 of the donors, most TCR beta V segments were observed in productive rearrangements about 90% or about 30% of the time, broadly matching IMGT annotations. A later genetic analysis reported fewer N-insertions in productive TCRs among donors in an Asian-associated ancestry cluster than the roughly 720-donor mean. HLA typing was unavailable for some donors at each locus, so association tests used only the typed subset. In a later analysis, the rate of TCR association differed among HLA loci, with DRB1 alleles having the most associated TCRs and HLA-C alleles having the fewest.

Library method: the immunoSEQ multiplex PCR assay. For the multiplex PCR, a mixture combining 60 forward primers for TCR Vbeta segments and 13 reverse primers for TCR Jbeta segments was used. A multiplex PCR assay on genomic DNA amplified the CDR3 region of rearranged TCR beta genes. On the Illumina HiSeq System, the amplified TCR beta libraries were sequenced as 87-base-pair reads. Per the original workflow: A later analysis counted around 72 million unique TCR beta chains across the 690 or so repertoires, and 10 million to 12 million of these chains were shared by at least two donors. To remove PCR and sequencing errors, raw reads were error-corrected and collapsed into unique sequences using a nearest-neighbor algorithm that merged closely related sequences. Alignment of CDR3 sequences to IMGT reference sequences was used to assign V, D and J gene segments. Each retained sequence needed at least a six-nucleotide match to both a V gene segment and a J gene segment. Rearrangements were called productive when the CDR3 lacked stop codons and stayed in frame with V and J; all others were non-productive. Following IMGT convention, CDR3 was defined as the stretch from the second conserved V-encoded cysteine to the conserved J-encoded phenylalanine. The earlier analysis of around 640 of the donors excluded sequences that lacked an unambiguous match to a single V gene segment. In an earlier analysis of 587 of the donors, V segments were called functional above 56.7% productive rearrangements and were called segregating when the between-donor standard deviation exceeded 5%. To diagnose cytomegalovirus status from the catalog of TCR beta chain sequences, a statistical classification framework was built. A later analysis assigned V and J genes by comparing TCR nucleotide sequences with IMGT/GENE-DB human TR gene sequences. In a later analysis, CDR3 sequences and most-parsimonious VDJ recombination scenarios were assigned using the TCRdist pipeline. A later analysis defined each TCR beta chain by its CDR3 amino acid sequence plus V-gene family, and excluded reads lacking a unique V-gene family. As a way to deal with suspected cross-contamination and a sequencing artifact, a later analysis dropped 640 or so nucleotide sequences that were highly shared and had low generation probability. For each public chain, a later analysis derived a clonal expansion index from normalized ranks of inferred template counts within each repertoire. Generation probabilities in a later analysis came from a VDJ recombination model fitted to out-of-frame rearrangements, and those results were checked against IGoR. A later analysis scored TCR-TCR, TCR-HLA and TCR-CMV co-occurrence with hypergeometric tests, applying a repertoire-size bias correction to TCR pairs. False discovery rates were estimated in a later analysis by permuting HLA or CMV assignments 20 times. A later analysis grouped co-occurring TCRs with DBSCAN, adding TCRdist sequence similarity when clustering within HLA-allele-positive subsets. Repertoires with fewer than 30,000 or more than 120,000 public chains, plus five repertoires with anomalous nucleotide sharing, were excluded from co-occurrence clustering. Not all clones reach the TCRdb copy of this immuneACCESS table, which keeps in-frame sequences only. Checked studies attribute under half of the gap to unresolved V genes and leave the rest unexplained. Clone size and V and J calls were adopted from that table, with D and trimming inferred from the DNA. Present in this sample are roughly 99,000 clones, 82% of which were seen just once. The ten largest make up about 2.5% of the sample.

The cohort was made up of 666 healthy bone marrow donors. At the time of sampling, all cohort members were nominally healthy, though unrecorded immune exposures were likely present. The donor tested CMV seropositive, placing the donor among the 250 to 350 seropositive members of the cohort. A peripheral blood sample was provided by each donor, and peripheral blood mononuclear cells were used for TCR beta sequencing. The Qiagen DNeasy Blood Extraction Kit was used to extract genomic DNA from the blood cell samples. To note about this clone: The antigen it recognizes is unknown. No base quality values were provided; no much bigger clone lies one nucleotide off.

After removal of 5 bases from V and 12 bases from J, the junction retains 9 bases not matched to a gene. There are 14 amino acids in the CDR3, from cysteine to phenylalanine inclusive. Solely the CDR3 DNA is kept, with 42 bases framed from the first base. From the germline V gene (reference sequence), CDR1 is LNHNV and CDR2 is YYDKDF. Specimen: PBMCs. This clonotype was obtained from a man younger than 40 in good health and CMV-seropositive. This chain joins TRBV15 to TRBJ1-6, with 8 central nucleotides matching TRBD1. The CDR3 has the sequence CATSPNRDRRPLHF. In nucleotide form, the sequence is TGTGCCACCAGCCCGAATCGGGACAGGCGACCCCTCCACTTT.